This is a list of T cell receptor beta chains from one sample in a study of blood T cell repertoires in COVID-19. The data were produced by immunoSEQ multiplex PCR, yet TCRdb's version contains in-frame clones alone and is incomplete. Here the sample spans approximately 160,000 clones, approximately 79% being singletons. The sample was PBMCs or T cells enriched from blood (not recorded which). The receptors shown here come from a man aged 45 to 65 who had recovered from COVID-19. Both conserved end residues are part of each CDR3. The D gene is left open where the match is weak. For some rows the clone size is stated as once, few or many, or as a class when expanded; others skip it.

TRBD1	NA	TRBJ1-5	TRBV30	CAWSVTGGLQPQHF	TGTGCCTGGAGTGTCACAGGGGGGCTTCAGCCCCAGCATTTT
TRBD2	once	TRBJ2-1	TRBV9	CASSATVIPGGSYNEQFF	TGTGCCAGCAGCGCCACCGTAATCCCGGGAGGCTCCTACAATGAGCAGTTCTTC
TRBD1	NA	TRBJ2-3	TRBV11-2	CASTRTGDTDTQYF	TGTGCCAGCACCAGAACAGGGGACACAGATACGCAGTATTTT
TRBD2	NA	TRBJ2-5	TRBV7-9	CASSRGGLAEETQYF	TGTGCCAGCAGCCGTGGGGGACTAGCTGAGGAGACCCAGTACTTC
NA	NA	TRBJ1-1	TRBV5-6	CASSVTGPTEAFF	TGTGCCAGCAGTGTGACAGGTCCCACTGAAGCTTTCTTT
TRBD1	NA	TRBJ1-6	TRBV7-2	CASSLSPTGRSSPLHF	TGTGCCAGCAGCTTATCACCGACAGGGCGGAGTTCACCCCTCCACTTT
TRBD1	NA	TRBJ1-2	TRBV6-6	CASSYEGTGYFGYTF	TGTGCCAGCAGTTACGAAGGGACAGGGTATTTTGGCTACACCTTC
TRBD1	NA	TRBJ1-5	TRBV18	CASSPSQGVGNQPQHF	TGTGCCAGCTCACCTTCACAGGGGGTGGGCAATCAGCCCCAGCATTTT
NA	once	TRBJ1-1	TRBV25-1	CASSEPGYPEAFF	TGTGCCAGCAGTGAACCCGGGTACCCTGAAGCTTTCTTT
TRBD1	once	TRBJ1-2	TRBV11-3	CASGLGQGEGYTF	TGTGCCAGCGGCCTGGGACAGGGCGAGGGCTACACCTTC
NA	once	TRBJ2-2	TRBV5-1	CASSLATNTGELFF	TGCGCCAGCAGCTTGGCCACGAACACCGGGGAGCTGTTTTTT
NA	NA	TRBJ1-5	TRBV6-2/TRBV6-3	CASSYRGYSNQPQHF	TGTGCCAGCAGTTACAGGGGTTATAGCAATCAGCCCCAGCATTTT
NA	few	TRBJ1-6	TRBV30	CAWSVVGGNSPLHF	TGTGCCTGGAGTGTAGTGGGGGGGAATTCACCCCTCCACTTT
TRBD2	NA	TRBJ2-3	TRBV6-4	CASSVLAGGTTDTQYF	TGTGCCAGCAGTGTCCTAGCGGGGGGCACCACAGATACGCAGTATTTT
NA	NA	TRBJ2-4	TRBV11-2	CASSSQGGLAKNIQYF	TGTGCCAGCAGCTCCCAGGGAGGTTTAGCCAAAAACATTCAGTACTTC
TRBD1	NA	TRBJ1-1	TRBV27	CASSSGQGKVEAFF	TGTGCCAGCAGTTCCGGACAGGGTAAAGTTGAAGCTTTCTTT
NA	NA	TRBJ2-4	TRBV7-9	CASSSSGYIQYF	TGTGCCAGCAGCTCCTCGGGGTACATTCAGTACTTC
TRBD1	NA	TRBJ1-4	TRBV18	CASSPGTGTNEKLFF	TGTGCCAGCTCACCAGGGACAGGGACTAATGAAAAACTGTTTTTT
NA	NA	TRBJ1-5	TRBV20-1	CSASSPGLHQNQPQHF	TGCAGTGCTAGTTCCCCGGGACTCCACCAGAATCAGCCCCAGCATTTT
NA	NA	TRBJ1-2	TRBV29-1	CSVEDHPTGYGYTF	TGCAGCGTTGAAGATCACCCGACGGGCTATGGCTACACCTTC
TRBD1	NA	TRBJ2-7	TRBV7-9	CASSSTGGYEQYF	TGTGCCAGCAGCTCGACAGGGGGCTACGAGCAGTACTTC
NA	NA	TRBJ1-2	TRBV3-1/TRBV3-2	CASSQEGVSTGYTF	TGTGCCAGCAGCCAAGAGGGCGTATCCACTGGCTACACCTTC
NA	few	TRBJ1-3	TRBV19	CASTQKRGSGNTIYF	TGTGCCAGTACCCAGAAGAGGGGGTCTGGAAACACCATATATTTT
NA	NA	TRBJ2-2	TRBV3-1/TRBV3-2	CASSGHRENTGELFF	TGTGCCAGCAGCGGACACAGGGAGAACACCGGGGAGCTGTTTTTT
NA	NA	TRBJ1-1	TRBV6-5	CASSYSSFVRATEAFF	TGTGCCAGCAGTTACTCGAGCTTTGTACGTGCCACTGAAGCTTTCTTT
NA	NA	TRBJ2-7	TRBV20-1	CSASGGGTGFYEQYF	TGCAGTGCTAGTGGCGGGGGGACAGGGTTCTACGAGCAGTACTTC
NA	NA	TRBJ1-6	TRBV7-6	CASSPEVGGSNSPLHF	TGTGCCAGTTCTCCCGAGGTCGGGGGATCAAATTCACCCCTCCACTTT
TRBD2	NA	TRBJ2-3	TRBV5-1	CASSPGTSGGAIDTQYF	TGCGCCAGCAGCCCTGGGACTAGCGGGGGGGCAATAGATACGCAGTATTTT
TRBD1	NA	TRBJ1-1	TRBV5-1	CASNQQGQGFAEAFF	TGCGCCAGCAACCAACAAGGACAGGGTTTCGCTGAAGCTTTCTTT
TRBD1	NA	TRBJ1-2	TRBV9	CASSVEGQGASFSYTF	TGTGCCAGCAGCGTAGAGGGACAGGGGGCGAGCTTCAGCTACACCTTC
NA	NA	TRBJ2-5	TRBV7-6	CASSRSRETQYF	TGTGCCAGCAGCAGGTCGCGGGAGACCCAGTACTTC
TRBD1	NA	TRBJ1-3	TRBV14	CASSRTRTGAGNTIYF	TGTGCCAGCAGCAGAACACGGACAGGGGCTGGAAACACCATATATTTT
TRBD1	NA	TRBJ1-5	TRBV19	CATRSGTGVPWSNQPQHF	TGTGCCACCAGATCCGGGACAGGGGTCCCCTGGAGCAATCAGCCCCAGCATTTT
TRBD1	NA	TRBJ1-1	TRBV10-3	CAITPTGAGTEAFF	TGTGCCATCACCCCGACAGGGGCCGGCACTGAAGCTTTCTTT
TRBD1	few	TRBJ2-5	TRBV9	CASSVGTGDIETQYF	TGTGCCAGCAGCGTAGGGACAGGGGATATAGAGACCCAGTACTTC
TRBD1	NA	TRBJ2-7	TRBV6-6	CASSYETGYEQYF	TGTGCCAGCAGTTACGAGACAGGGTACGAGCAGTACTTC
NA	few	TRBJ1-6	TRBV27	CASSFTISGSAPLHF	TGTGCCAGCAGTTTCACCATTAGCGGATCGGCACCCCTCCACTTT
TRBD1	NA	TRBJ1-5	TRBV5-4	CASSLVAGGGLHQPQHF	TGTGCCAGCAGCTTGGTAGCAGGGGGCGGGTTACATCAGCCCCAGCATTTT
NA	once	TRBJ1-1	TRBV6-6	CASSYARQVSNTEAFF	TGTGCCAGCAGTTACGCCCGACAGGTATCGAACACTGAAGCTTTCTTT
TRBD1	NA	TRBJ2-5	TRBV25-1	CASSESKGARQETQYF	TGTGCCAGCAGTGAGTCGAAGGGGGCCAGGCAAGAGACCCAGTACTTC
TRBD2	NA	TRBJ2-1	TRBV3-1/TRBV3-2	CASSQVLRTSGYNEQFF	TGTGCCAGCAGCCAAGTCCTGAGGACTAGCGGATACAATGAGCAGTTCTTC
TRBD1	NA	TRBJ2-4	TRBV7-8	CASSLRTGGAIQYF	TGTGCCAGCAGCCTACGGACAGGGGGAGCCATTCAGTACTTC
NA	NA	TRBJ2-5	TRBV6-6	CASSYEVRDSKTQYF	TGTGCCAGCAGTTACGAGGTTCGGGATTCGAAGACCCAGTACTTC
TRBD2	NA	TRBJ2-1	TRBV23-1	CASSQSVVQRGKYNEQFF	TGCGCCAGCAGTCAATCAGTTGTCCAGCGGGGGAAATACAATGAGCAGTTCTTC
TRBD1	NA	TRBJ1-6	TRBV18	CASSPGQYNSPLHF	TGTGCCAGCTCACCGGGACAGTATAATTCACCCCTCCACTTT
NA	NA	TRBJ2-2	TRBV19	CASRETENTGELFF	TGTGCCAGTAGGGAGACTGAGAACACCGGGGAGCTGTTTTTT
TRBD2	NA	TRBJ2-5	TRBV7-6	CASSLASGPRLAGRYQETQYF	TGTGCCAGCAGCTTAGCGTCTGGCCCTCGGTTAGCGGGGAGATACCAAGAGACCCAGTACTTC
NA	NA	TRBJ2-5	TRBV11-2	CASSSLPPVQETQYF	TGTGCCAGCAGCTCCCTCCCCCCGGTCCAAGAGACCCAGTACTTC
TRBD2	NA	TRBJ2-7	TRBV7-9	CASSFPRGGLHEQYF	TGTGCCAGCAGCTTTCCCCGGGGGGGACTCCACGAGCAGTACTTC
NA	NA	TRBJ1-6	TRBV6-5	CASSYSSAYNSPLHF	TGTGCCAGCAGTTACTCATCAGCCTATAATTCACCCCTCCACTTT